Sequencing of this T cell receptor beta chain was carried out in a study of OX40 agonist ivuxolimab in advanced cancers. Study-wide context: Past anti-PD-1, anti-PD-L1 or anti-CTLA-4 therapy was accepted, and 40% had received some. General study points: At doses 0.1 to 3.0 mg/kg, CD4+ and CD8+ clones expanded.

With respect to this clone: Its specificity is unknown.

The V end was cut by 4 bases, the J end by 5 bases, with 2 bases between. Germline V gives CDR1 MNHEY, CDR2 SMNVEV (reference sequence). The CDR3 extends over 11 amino acids. The method was immunoSEQ multiplex PCR; TCRdb's version includes in-frame clones alone and lacks a portion of them. The sample has about 35,000 clones, less than 85% seen once. The starting material was CD4+ or CD8+ T cells sorted from blood, obtained in a trial of the OX40 agonist ivuxolimab. The source is an adult with an advanced solid tumor such as melanoma, head and neck, liver or kidney cancer. The chain couples TRBV27 to TRBJ2-2; D is ambiguous. CDR3 region: CASSSTGELFF. In DNA, the CDR3 is TGTGCCAGCAGTTCTACCGGGGAGCTGTTTTTT.